This entry lists 13 T cell receptor beta chains sequenced from one sample in a study of radiotherapy plus CTLA-4 blockade in lung cancer. The protocol was immunoSEQ multiplex PCR, while the TCRdb copy is restricted to in-frame clones and leaves out a portion. Here the sample spans over 75,000 clones, 83% being singletons. The sequences come from peripheral blood, collected from a patient treated with radiotherapy plus ipilimumab. Receptor source: a human donor with non-small cell lung cancer who had stable disease on radiotherapy plus ipilimumab.

CDR3 region: CASSFLDLRNEQFF. In DNA, the CDR3 is TGTGCCAGCAGTTTTCTGGACCTTAGGAATGAGCAGTTCTTC. The chain employs TRBV6-5 and TRBJ2-1; no reliable D call. V lost 4 bases and J 7 bases, leaving 14 bases between the germline ends. This CDR3 has 14 residues. The germline V gene encodes CDR1 MNHEY and CDR2 SVGAGI.

The rearrangement links TRBV5-8 to TRBJ2-7; 9 nucleotides align to TRBD1. V was pared by 4 bases and J by 6 bases, with 14 bases of the junction left unmatched. The length of the CDR3 is 16 residues. Germline loops: CDR1 SGHTS, CDR2 YDEGEE. In DNA form, the CDR3 reads TGTGCCAGCAGCGTGACCGGGACAGGGTACTTTGGCGAGCAGTACTTC. Protein product: CASSVTGTGYFGEQYF.

The chain links TRBV11-2 to TRBJ2-5; the D gene is possibly TRBD2 (6 bases). Trimming removed 5 bases at V and 4 bases at J, with 14 bases between. CDR1 SGHAT and CDR2 FQNNGV come from the germline V gene. The CDR3 runs 14 residues. DNA of the CDR3: TGTGCCAGCAGCCTCGGGAGCGGTGCAGAGACCCAGTACTTC. The encoded protein is CASSLGSGAETQYF.

This clone was detected only a few times. The V call is TRBV18, the J call TRBJ2-3; 7 bases align to TRBD2. Germline CDR1 KGHSH, CDR2 LQKENI. The CDR3 totals 16 residues. With V trimmed by 5 bases and J by 4 bases, 12 bases remained unmatched. CDR3 sequence reads: CASSSSGPNTADTQYF. CDR3 in DNA: TGTGCCAGCTCATCTAGCGGACCCAACACAGCAGATACGCAGTATTTT.

The rearrangement uses TRBV5-6 and TRBJ2-5; the match to TRBD2 covers 13 bases. Trimming cost V 3 bases and J 3 bases; bases outside gene matches: 5. CDR3 size: 16 residues. Germline loops: CDR1 SGHDT, CDR2 YYEEEE. CDR3 in amino acids: CASSSFGLAGEETQYF. CDR3 coding DNA: TGTGCCAGCAGCTCGTTCGGACTAGCGGGGGAAGAGACCCAGTACTTC.

The chain links TRBV29-1 to TRBJ2-7, with 7 bases identical to TRBD2. With 7 bases clipped from V and 3 bases from J, the junction kept 12 bases outside the gene matches. The germline V gene encodes CDR1 SQVTM and CDR2 ANQGSEA. There are 14 residues in the CDR3. The CDR3 here is CSAIAGRKNYEQYF. Written as DNA, the CDR3 is TGCAGCGCAATAGCGGGCCGGAAAAACTACGAGCAGTACTTC.

The chain joins TRBV5-1 to TRBJ2-3; a possible D gene is TRBD2 (6 bases). Germline-derived CDR1 and CDR2 are SGHRS and YFSETQ. The V and J ends lost 4 bases and 4 bases respectively, with 16 bases between them. CDR3 size: 15 residues. This CDR3 is CASSPGGGAADTQYF. For the CDR3, the DNA is TGCGCCAGCAGCCCTGGTGGCGGGGCAGCAGATACGCAGTATTTT.

The CDR3 sequence: CASSAGTGGIDTQYF. CDR3 coding DNA: TGTGCCAGCAGCGCGGGGACGGGAGGGATAGATACGCAGTATTTT. The V call is TRBV9, the J call TRBJ2-3; 8 bases line up with TRBD2. Germline values: CDR1 SGDLS, CDR2 YYNGEE. This CDR3 is built from 15 residues. With V trimmed by 3 bases and J by 5 bases, 8 bases remained unmatched.

The J gene is TRBJ1-1, the V gene TRBV5-1; weak D call: TRBD1 (6 bases). The CDR3 has 15 residues. Trimming took 1 base from V and 1 from J, leaving 11 bases between them. CDR1 is SGHRS, CDR2 YFSETQ, per germline. CDR3 loop: CASSLRGAGNTEAFF. In DNA, the CDR3 is TGCGCCAGCAGCTTGCGGGGGGCAGGGAACACTGAAGCTTTCTTT.

The chain joins TRBV20-1 to TRBJ1-1; no definite D call. The CDR3 totals 11 residues. V shed 6 bases and J shed 6 bases, with 11 bases lying between them. Per the germline V gene, CDR1 is DFQATT and CDR2 is SNEGSKA (reference sequence). CDR3 DNA sequence: TGCAGTGCGTCGACATCCGCTGAAGCTTTCTTT. Translation gives CSASTSAEAFF.

V is TRBV27 and J is TRBJ1-2; 7 bases align to TRBD1. With V trimmed by 5 bases and J by 4 bases, 4 bases remained unmatched. Germline V gene lookup returns CDR1 MNHEY and CDR2 SMNVEV (reference sequence). The CDR3 totals 13 residues. The CDR3 DNA reads as TGTGCCAGCAGTAAATGGGACAGCTATGGCTACACCTTC. Translated, it gives CASSKWDSYGYTF.

The rearrangement uses TRBV18 and TRBJ2-4; 9 bases fit TRBD1. The length of the CDR3 is 16 residues. V gave up 2 bases and J gave up 2 bases; unmatched junction bases: 4. Per the germline V gene, CDR1 is KGHSH and CDR2 is LQKENI. The DNA of the CDR3 is TGTGCCAGCTCACCAGAGGGGACAGGGCCCAAAAACATTCAGTACTTC. This gives the protein CASSPEGTGPKNIQYF.

V and J are TRBV29-1 and TRBJ2-3, with a tentative D call TRBD1 (5 bases). The V gene lost 4 bases and the J gene lost 6 bases, with 14 bases spanning the gap. Per germline, CDR1 SQVTM and CDR2 ANQGSEA. The CDR3 runs to 13 residues. The DNA of the CDR3 is TGCAGCGTTGCGTCAGGGAAGGGTGATACGCAGTATTTT. Translating it yields CSVASGKGDTQYF.